These T cell receptor beta chains were read from a single sample in a study of blood T cell repertoires in COVID-19. Only in-frame clones appear in the TCRdb table, and some are missing; sequencing was by immunoSEQ multiplex PCR. Of around 480,000 clones in the sample, 88% were seen once. Sample: peripheral blood. The receptors shown here come from a woman in her 50s with COVID-19, enrolled during active disease. Both conserved end residues are part of each CDR3. Clone size appears in some rows only: once, few, many, or a class for an expanded clone.

cdr3_aa j_call clone_size v_call
CASSLGQGLGEKLFF TRBJ1-4 NA TRBV7-8
CASSFMGAGNYGYTF TRBJ1-2 NA TRBV27
CASCGLAGATDTQYF TRBJ2-3 NA TRBV5-1
CASTTGGGGTGYTF TRBJ1-2 NA TRBV9
CACRDSYEQYF TRBJ2-7 few TRBV30
CASSSRWSGANVLTF TRBJ2-6 NA TRBV5-6
CASSLRRGPNYGYTF TRBJ1-2 NA TRBV27
CASTLGANQPQHF TRBJ1-5 NA TRBV12-3/TRBV12-4
CASSQWLAYEQYF TRBJ2-7 NA TRBV4-1
CASRVDREGDSPLHF TRBJ1-6 NA TRBV5-1
CSASTGDYQPQHF TRBJ1-5 NA TRBV20-1
CASSPGSGTEAFF TRBJ1-1 NA TRBV5-6
CASSLYTRDSYSNQPQHF TRBJ1-5 NA TRBV4-1
CASSYSVNGYGYTF TRBJ1-2 NA TRBV6-5
CASSLRVSGGRTPYNEQFF TRBJ2-1 NA TRBV7-9
CASSSPQGEVTEAFF TRBJ1-1 NA TRBV5-1
CAWRGGAKLQFF TRBJ2-1 NA TRBV30
CASSGVGVLGFEAFF TRBJ1-1 NA TRBV2
CASSLVISGSGYTF TRBJ1-2 once TRBV11-2
CASSFFTGHGYTF TRBJ1-2 NA TRBV27
CASSLGLAGGLQYF TRBJ2-7 NA TRBV5-6
CASRISGGRGDTQYF TRBJ2-3 once TRBV6-5
CASSTISPDRVEGYTF TRBJ1-2 few TRBV7-9
CASSPQGTGNTPLHF TRBJ1-6 few TRBV7-9
CASSQTSGTDTQYF TRBJ2-3 NA TRBV7-3
CASGPDRPYGYTF TRBJ1-2 once TRBV12-5
CASSPGTGSSGANVLTF TRBJ2-6 NA TRBV18
CASSLGVYGYTF TRBJ1-2 NA TRBV11-2
CASSLDRGLEAFF TRBJ1-1 NA TRBV5-1
CASSESAGTHNEQFF TRBJ2-1 NA TRBV2
CASSFRQGLTTDTQYF TRBJ2-3 NA TRBV7-2
CATGEGNQPQHF TRBJ1-5 NA TRBV19
CASSQGLPPVGYGYTF TRBJ1-2 NA TRBV4-1
CASSGQGTSTEETQYF TRBJ2-5 NA TRBV19
CAISESKSLDTQYF TRBJ2-3 NA TRBV10-3
CASSSGGEVRYEQYF TRBJ2-7 NA TRBV7-9
CASSPQDRGESSTDTQYF TRBJ2-3 NA TRBV23-1
CSATRRVADYGYTF TRBJ1-2 NA TRBV29-1
CASSLGGWDTGELFF TRBJ2-2 once TRBV5-1
CASRQQGISGYTF TRBJ1-2 NA TRBV2
CASAQGENTEAFF TRBJ1-1 few TRBV6-5
CASSYGTGREKVQFF TRBJ2-1 NA TRBV7-9
CASSPGTGGEKLFF TRBJ1-4 NA TRBV5-5
CASRPGDSFTDTQYF TRBJ2-3 once TRBV5-1